These 31 T cell receptor beta chains originate from one sample sequenced in a study of T cells in Graves' hyperthyroidism and ophthalmopathy. From RNA transcripts, TCR beta CDR3 regions were amplified. TCR CDR3 underwent first-round RT-PCR with the HTBI primer set. TCRdb called the multiplex PCR reads again in MiXCR, with one record for every CDR3 protein. The data show about 360,000 distinct CDR3 sequences, about 13% seen once. Material for sequencing was blood. All receptors derive from a woman younger than 35 with Graves' hyperthyroidism.

This clonotype was recorded at least ten times. This chain connects TRBV20-1 to TRBJ2-1; a weak D match, TRBD1 (6 bases). The CDR3 spans 14 residues. Trimming pared 5 bases from V and 0 bases from J, leaving 11 bases between. Germline CDR1 DFQATT, CDR2 SNEGSKA (reference sequence). For the CDR3, the DNA is TGCAGTGCTTATATGGACAGCTCCTACAATGAGCAGTTCTTC. This codes for CSAYMDSSYNEQFF.

This clonotype has only one observation. The gene calls are TRBV19 and TRBJ1-2; 7 bases are a match to TRBD1. CDR1 is LNHDA, CDR2 SQIVND, per germline (reference sequence). This CDR3 is 13 amino acids long. The V and J ends lost 5 bases and 8 bases, in that order; junction bases with no gene match: 8. This CDR3 reads CASSPFQGEGYTF. CDR3 DNA sequence: TGTGCCAGTAGTCCGTTCCAGGGGGAAGGCTACACCTTC.

This clonotype occurred a few times. The chain links TRBV19 to TRBJ1-5, with D perhaps TRBD1 (6 bases). This CDR3 is 15 amino acids long. The V gene lost 4 bases and the J gene lost 4 bases, with 14 bases spanning the gap. CDR1 is LNHDA, CDR2 SQIVND, per germline (reference sequence). In DNA, the CDR3 is TGTGCCAGTAGTACGGACAGCGAGCTTAATCAGCCCCAGCATTTT. The encoded protein is CASSTDSELNQPQHF.

This clonotype was counted between two and nine times. The chain links TRBV6-2 or TRBV6-3 to TRBJ2-4, with D unresolved. The V gene lost 0 bases and the J gene lost 0 bases, with 3 bases spanning the gap. The CDR3 is made up of 14 amino acids. In germline, CDR1 is MNHEY, CDR2 SVGEGT. CDR3 sequence reads: CASSYSLAKNIQYF. As DNA, the CDR3 is TGTGCCAGCAGTTACTCTCTAGCCAAAAACATTCAGTACTTC.

This clonotype has a count of ten or more. V is TRBV7-9 and J is TRBJ2-7; TRBD2 matches at 12 bases. Germline V lookup: CDR1 SEHNR, CDR2 FQNEAQ (reference sequence). Trimming removed 4 bases from V and 4 bases from J; junction bases left unmatched: 5. The length of the CDR3 is 15 residues. The CDR3 is CASSSTTSGGYEQYF. As DNA, the CDR3 is TGTGCCAGCAGCTCCACGACTAGCGGGGGATACGAGCAGTACTTC.

This clonotype appeared a single time. The V call is TRBV2, the J call TRBJ1-2; tentative D call: TRBD1 (5 bases). The V gene lost 7 bases and the J gene lost 4 bases, with 16 bases spanning the gap. Looked up from germline, CDR1 is SNHLY and CDR2 is FYNNEI. This CDR3 has 14 amino acids. The CDR3 DNA follows: TGTGCCAGCACCCTGGGGCGGACATCCTATGGCTACACCTTC. As protein: CASTLGRTSYGYTF.

This clonotype has a count of ten or more. The rearrangement uses TRBV12-3 or TRBV12-4 and TRBJ2-2; a possible D gene is TRBD1 (6 bases). V gave up 5 bases and J gave up 5 bases, with 15 bases separating them. CDR3 size: 15 residues. CDR3 sequence: CASSRDILGTGELFF. For the CDR3, the DNA is TGTGCCAGCAGTCGGGACATCCTCGGGACCGGGGAGCTGTTTTTT.

This clonotype was recorded many times. The V call is TRBV30, the J call TRBJ1-5; D remains ambiguous. The CDR3 runs 13 residues. In germline, CDR1 is GTSNPN, CDR2 SVGIG (reference sequence). V was cut by 4 bases and J by 4 bases, with 11 bases left in between. In DNA form, the CDR3 reads TGTGCCTGGAAAGCCGGCGGGAATCAGCCCCAGCATTTT. This codes for CAWKAGGNQPQHF.

This clonotype was counted ten times or more. This chain connects TRBV19 to TRBJ1-5, with 9 bases that match TRBD1. CDR1 is LNHDA and CDR2 is SQIVND in the germline V gene (reference sequence). The CDR3 covers 15 residues. After removal of 6 bases from V and 6 bases from J, the junction contained 9 bases not matched to a gene. The CDR3 spells CASRQQGAGGQPQHF. Written as DNA, the CDR3 is TGTGCCAGTAGACAACAGGGGGCGGGCGGTCAGCCCCAGCATTTT.

This chain uses TRBV19 with TRBJ2-1; D remains unclear. The CDR3 sequence is 11 residues long. The germline V gene has CDR1 LNHDA and CDR2 SQIVND (reference sequence). Trimming shortened V by 7 bases and J by 9 bases, and 10 bases separated the two germline ends. The CDR3 reads CASMAVTEQFF. In nucleotides, the CDR3 is TGTGCCAGTATGGCAGTCACTGAGCAGTTCTTC. Full variable domain (rest looked up from reference TRBV19 and TRBJ2-1): DGGITQSPKYLFRKEGQNVTLSCEQNLNHDAMYWYRQDPGQGLRLIYYSQIVNDFQKGDIAEGYSVSREKKESFPLTVTSAQKNPTAFYLCASMAVTEQFFGPGTRLTVL.

This clonotype was observed a handful of times. The chain combines TRBV5-6 with TRBJ2-7; D might be TRBD2 (5 bases). Germline lookup yields CDR1 SGHDT and CDR2 YYEEEE. Trimming removed 0 bases at V and 6 bases at J, with 10 bases between. CDR3 length equals 13 residues. CDR3 protein: CASSLDRAGEQYF. In DNA form, the CDR3 reads TGTGCCAGCAGCTTGGATCGCGCGGGCGAGCAGTACTTC.

This chain joins TRBV29-1 and TRBJ2-7, with D maybe TRBD2 (5 bases). V gave up 4 bases and J gave up 2 bases, with 9 bases separating them. The length of the CDR3 is 12 residues. From germline, CDR1 is SQVTM and CDR2 ANQGSEA. CDR3 region: CSVADFPYEQYF. The CDR3 region has the DNA TGCAGCGTTGCGGACTTCCCCTACGAGCAGTACTTC.

This clonotype was recorded at least ten times. The chain recombines TRBV19 with TRBJ2-3, with D possibly matching TRBD2 (5 bases). Trimming shortened V by 5 bases and J by 6 bases, and 18 bases separated the two germline ends. The germline gives CDR1 LNHDA, CDR2 SQIVND (reference sequence). This CDR3 contains 15 residues. The CDR3 spells CASSRSAAPRDTQYF. DNA for the CDR3: TGTGCCAGTAGTCGTAGCGCAGCTCCTCGTGATACGCAGTATTTT.

This clonotype has a count of ten or more. The chain is built from TRBV3-1 and TRBJ2-1; D might be TRBD1 or TRBD2, each matching 5 bases. V was trimmed by 3 bases and J by 5 bases, leaving 17 bases between them. Germline-derived CDR1 and CDR2 are LGHDT and YNNKEL (reference sequence). The CDR3 extends over 16 amino acids. This chain's CDR3 is CASSHLSGDLNNEQFF. The CDR3 DNA reads TGTGCCAGCAGCCACCTTTCCGGGGACCTCAACAATGAGCAGTTCTTC.

This clonotype was seen at least ten times. The gene calls are TRBV3-1 and TRBJ1-1, with no clear D. The CDR3 totals 15 residues. Germline V CDR1 and CDR2: LGHDT, YNNKEL (reference sequence). Trimming removed 1 base from V and 5 bases from J, with 14 bases in between. The CDR3 protein is CASSQVTGIGTEAFF. In DNA, the CDR3 is TGTGCCAGCAGCCAAGTTACCGGGATTGGGACTGAAGCTTTCTTT.

This clonotype was counted ten times or more. The chain combines TRBV6-2 or TRBV6-3 with TRBJ2-1; the match to TRBD2 covers 12 bases. J was trimmed by 7 bases and V by 5 bases; bases with no gene match: 21. In germline, CDR1 is MNHEY, CDR2 SVGEGT. The CDR3 is made up of 20 amino acids. CDR3 coding DNA: TGTGCCAGCAGTCTCTCCTTATTTCCTAGCGGGAGGGCCTCTGGGAATGAGCAGTTCTTC. This gives the protein CASSLSLFPSGRASGNEQFF.

This clonotype has ten or more counts. The V gene is TRBV7-3, the J gene TRBJ2-5, with TRBD2 identical over 7 bases. V shed 4 bases and J 3 bases; nucleotides not matched to a gene: 2. The V gene's germline CDR1 is SGHTA and CDR2 FQGTGA. This CDR3 has 13 amino acids. In DNA form, the CDR3 reads TGTGCCAGCAGCTGGGGGGGGGAAGAGACCCAGTACTTC. Translating it yields CASSWGGEETQYF.

In its sample, this clonotype was seen many times. This chain connects TRBV7-2 to TRBJ2-1; TRBD1 matches at 8 bases. Germline loops: CDR1 SGHTA, CDR2 FQGNSA. V was clipped by 5 bases and J by 7 bases; unmatched bases: 10. This CDR3 spans 15 amino acids. The CDR3 loop reads CASSRRGTGANEQFF. The CDR3 DNA follows: TGTGCCAGCAGCCGACGGGGGACAGGTGCTAATGAGCAGTTCTTC.

This clonotype was recorded many times. The V and J genes are TRBV5-1 and TRBJ2-5; TRBD2 matches 7 bases. Per germline, CDR1 SGHRS and CDR2 YFSETQ. J was trimmed by 4 bases and V by 8 bases; bases with no gene match: 11. This CDR3 contains 14 residues. The CDR3 nucleotides are TGCGCCAGTTACGCAGGGAGGGGAGTAGAGACCCAGTACTTC. Amino acid sequence: CASYAGRGVETQYF.

This clonotype was detected only a few times. V and J are TRBV7-9 and TRBJ2-5; the D gene is possibly TRBD1 (6 bases). CDR3 length: 15 residues. Deletions cut 6 bases from V and 0 bases from J, with 14 bases between. Germline V gives CDR1 SEHNR, CDR2 FQNEAQ (reference sequence). In DNA form, the CDR3 reads TGTGCCAGCAGACCACAGGGTTGGTACCAAGAGACCCAGTACTTC. The encoded protein is CASRPQGWYQETQYF.

The table lists this clonotype with a few counts. The V gene is TRBV5-6, the J gene TRBJ1-4; D remains unclear. From germline, CDR1 is SGHDT and CDR2 YYEEEE. The CDR3 has 15 residues. Trimming left V 0 bases short and J 4 bases short, with 10 bases between. CDR3 amino acids: CASSLGYIRNEKLFF. CDR3 nucleotide sequence: TGTGCCAGCAGCTTGGGATACATCCGTAATGAAAAACTGTTTTTT.

This clonotype showed up many times. The chain combines TRBV7-3 with TRBJ1-2; 9 bases align to TRBD1. The CDR3 runs to 14 residues. The V gene end was trimmed by 4 bases and the J gene end by 5 bases; junction bases not matched to a gene: 5. CDR1 and CDR2 from the germline V gene are SGHTA and FQGTGA. The CDR3 here is CASSSTGTGYGYTF. Written as DNA, the CDR3 is TGTGCCAGCAGCTCAACCGGGACAGGGTATGGCTACACCTTC.

This clonotype has only a few counts. CDR3 residues: CATSPGRPYEQYF. CDR3 nucleotide sequence: TGTGCCACATCCCCGGGGAGACCCTACGAGCAGTACTTC. The chain joins TRBV24-1 to TRBJ2-7, with TRBD2 as a possible D gene (5 bases). The CDR3 loop spans 13 amino acids. V was trimmed by 10 bases and J by 2 bases, leaving 14 bases between them. Germline lookup yields CDR1 KGHDR and CDR2 SFDVKD.

This clonotype was picked up a small number of times. This chain connects TRBV19 to TRBJ2-2, with D hard to call. The germline gives CDR1 LNHDA, CDR2 SQIVND (reference sequence). Trimming took off 2 bases at V and 3 bases at J, with 7 bases between the two ends. The CDR3 length is 14 residues. CDR3 DNA: TGTGCCAGTAGTATACGTGCCCACACCGGGGAGCTGTTTTTT. This encodes CASSIRAHTGELFF.

There are many counts of this clonotype. J is TRBJ1-5 and V is TRBV28; D uncertain. Per germline, CDR1 MDHEN and CDR2 SYDVKM. V lost 6 bases and J 3 bases, leaving 15 bases between the germline ends. The CDR3 is made up of 15 amino acids. CDR3 in DNA: TGTGCCAGCAGCACTAACCCGGGCCCCAATCAGCCCCAGCATTTT. Its translation: CASSTNPGPNQPQHF.

This clonotype was observed at least ten times. This chain links TRBV3-1 with TRBJ1-2, with D perhaps TRBD1 (5 bases). The germline V and J ends were trimmed by 1 base and 7 bases, with 13 bases remaining between them. The CDR3 consists of 14 residues. Looked up from germline, CDR1 is LGHDT and CDR2 is YNNKEL (reference sequence). The CDR3 region is CASSQGPGTGGYTF. CDR3 bases: TGTGCCAGCAGCCAAGGGCCGGGGACCGGTGGCTACACCTTC.

This clonotype was seen many times. V usage is TRBV7-2 and J usage is TRBJ2-7; 7 bases are shared with TRBD2. Germline assignment: CDR1 SGHTA and CDR2 FQGNSA. The junction had 15 bases not matched to a gene; V was cut back by 0 bases and J by 7 bases. This CDR3 is built from 17 residues. The CDR3 reads CASSLARGSLGFLEQYF. Written as DNA, the CDR3 is TGTGCCAGCAGCTTAGCGCGGGGGAGTCTTGGGTTTTTGGAGCAGTACTTC. Looking up the rest from reference TRBV7-2 and TRBJ2-7 gives the full variable domain: GAGVSQSPSNKVTEKGKDVELRCDPISGHTALYWYRQSLGQGLEFLIYFQGNSAPDKSGLPSDRFSAERTGGSVSTLTIQRTQQEDSAVYLCASSLARGSLGFLEQYFGPGTRLTVT.

This clonotype was recorded at least ten times. This rearrangement joins TRBV9 to TRBJ2-5, with D uncertain. Trimming removed 0 bases at V and 4 bases at J, with 7 bases between. The CDR3 spans 13 residues. CDR1 and CDR2 from the germline V gene are SGDLS and YYNGEE. CDR3 sequence (DNA): TGTGCCAGCAGCGTAGAAGGCATAGAGACCCAGTACTTC. It encodes CASSVEGIETQYF.

This clonotype was observed a handful of times. Just one base apart from a much larger clone, this may be a read error. The V and J genes are TRBV2 and TRBJ2-7, with TRBD1 identical over 9 bases. There are 14 residues in the CDR3. Germline values: CDR1 SNHLY, CDR2 FYNNEI. With V trimmed by 7 bases and J by 3 bases, 7 bases remained unmatched. CDR3 bases: TGTGCCAGCATCAGGACAGGGGACCTCTACGAGCAGTACTTC. Translation gives CASIRTGDLYEQYF.

This clonotype was observed many times. The J gene is TRBJ2-2, the V gene TRBV13; no clear D. The germline CDR1 and CDR2 sequences are PRHDT and FYEKMQ (reference sequence). Trimming shortened V by 4 bases and J by 2 bases, and 5 bases separated the two germline ends. The CDR3 has 13 amino acids. CDR3 loop: CASSWQNTGELFF. The CDR3 DNA follows: TGTGCCAGCAGCTGGCAAAACACCGGGGAGCTGTTTTTT.

This clonotype was detected many times. V usage is TRBV5-1 and J usage is TRBJ2-7; D might be TRBD2 (6 bases). Germline values: CDR1 SGHRS, CDR2 YFSETQ. This CDR3 has 15 residues. Trimming stripped 4 bases from V and 3 bases from J, with 17 bases between. CDR3 sequence: CASSPSYGGGYEQYF. For the CDR3, the DNA is TGCGCCAGCAGCCCGAGCTACGGGGGAGGCTACGAGCAGTACTTC.